This T cell receptor (beta chain) is from a study of shared clonotypes between healthy human individuals. Generated by immunoSEQ multiplex PCR, the TCRdb table keeps only in-frame clones and is missing some. This sample has about 1.1 million clones, with about four fifths found just once. The germline V and J ends were trimmed by 2 bases and 5 bases, with 16 bases remaining between them. CDR1 is SGHRS and CDR2 is YFSETQ in the germline V gene. This CDR3 spans 15 amino acids. V is TRBV5-1 and J is TRBJ2-5; perhaps TRBD2 as D (6 bases). The source material was memory CD4+ T cells from PBMCs. Subset described: CD45RA-negative fraction. The source is a man younger than 30 in good health. Some clones in this sample may be carry-over from other donors' samples. CDR3 coding DNA: TGCGCCAGCAGCTTTGACGGGATTGCGGGGGAGACCCAGTACTTC. This codes for CASSFDGIAGETQYF.